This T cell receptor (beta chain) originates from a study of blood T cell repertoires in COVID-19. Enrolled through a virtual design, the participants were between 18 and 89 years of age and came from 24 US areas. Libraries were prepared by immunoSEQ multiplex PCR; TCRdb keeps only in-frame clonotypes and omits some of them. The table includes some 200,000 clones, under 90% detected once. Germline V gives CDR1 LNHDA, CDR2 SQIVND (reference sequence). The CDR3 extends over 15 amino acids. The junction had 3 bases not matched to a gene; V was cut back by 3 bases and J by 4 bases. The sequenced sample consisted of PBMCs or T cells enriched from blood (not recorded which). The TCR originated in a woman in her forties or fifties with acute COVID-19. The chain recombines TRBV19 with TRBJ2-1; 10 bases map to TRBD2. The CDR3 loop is CASSMSGGGYNEQFF. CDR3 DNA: TGTGCCAGTAGTATGAGCGGGGGGGGATACAATGAGCAGTTCTTC.